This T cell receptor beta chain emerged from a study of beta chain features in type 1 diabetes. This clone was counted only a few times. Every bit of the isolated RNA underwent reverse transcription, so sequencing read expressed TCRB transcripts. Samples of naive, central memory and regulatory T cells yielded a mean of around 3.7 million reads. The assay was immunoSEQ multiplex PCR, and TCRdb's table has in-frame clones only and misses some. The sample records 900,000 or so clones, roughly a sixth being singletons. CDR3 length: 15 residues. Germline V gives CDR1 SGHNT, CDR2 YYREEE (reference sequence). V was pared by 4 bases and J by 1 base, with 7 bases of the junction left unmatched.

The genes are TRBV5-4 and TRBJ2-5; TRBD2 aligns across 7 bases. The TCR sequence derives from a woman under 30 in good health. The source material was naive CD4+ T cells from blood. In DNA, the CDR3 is TGTGCCAGCAGCCACGCGAGCGGGATCCAAGAGACCCAGTACTTC. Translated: CASSHASGIQETQYF.